This TCR beta chain was sequenced for a study of human thymus T cells. Turning to this clone: Its antigen remains unidentified.

The donors were infants in Finland with congenital heart defects, otherwise immunologically healthy. During surgery, about 0.5-1 mL peripheral blood was drawn from four of eight donors. The repertoire was sequenced with immunoSEQ multiplex PCR; TCRdb's copy has only in-frame clones and lacks some. The sample records 40,000 to 55,000 clones, roughly 94% being singletons. Findings and limits, study-wide: What appeared biased in thymic and blood repertoires was the usage of V and J genes.

V dropped 4 bases and J dropped 4 bases, with 11 bases sitting between them. The germline gives CDR1 LGHNA, CDR2 YSLEER. CDR3 length: 13 amino acids. V usage is TRBV4-3 and J usage is TRBJ2-7; D not resolved. The receptor was isolated from a boy in the first two years of life with a congenital heart defect but otherwise immunologically healthy. The sequenced material came from blood. The CDR3 DNA follows: TGCGCCAGCAGCCCCGGAGCCGGGTACGAGCAGTACTTC. It is translated as CASSPGAGYEQYF.